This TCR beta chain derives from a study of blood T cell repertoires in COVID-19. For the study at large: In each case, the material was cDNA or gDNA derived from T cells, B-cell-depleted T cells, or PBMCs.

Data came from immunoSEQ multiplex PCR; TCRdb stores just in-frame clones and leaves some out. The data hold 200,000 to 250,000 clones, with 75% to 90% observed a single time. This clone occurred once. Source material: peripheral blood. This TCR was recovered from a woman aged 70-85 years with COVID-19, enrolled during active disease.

The chain's CDR3 is CASSAYRDRNEQYF. The DNA of the CDR3 is TGTGCCAGCAGCGCTTACAGGGATCGGAACGAGCAGTACTTC. The J gene is TRBJ2-7, the V gene TRBV11-2; a weak D match, TRBD1 (6 bases). V lost 5 bases to trimming and J lost 5 bases, with 16 bases between them. Germline-derived CDR1 and CDR2 are SGHAT and FQNNGV. The CDR3 spans 14 residues.